The 5 T cell receptor beta chains below all came from one sample that was sequenced in a study of OX40 agonist ivuxolimab in advanced cancers. Receptor amplification or capture employed the immunoSEQ multiplex PCR assay. TCRdb limited this immuneACCESS table to in-frame rearrangements with V and J called. A share of clones is missing; checked studies link under half to unresolved V genes, and the rest is unexplained. For this sample there are around 94,000 clones; 92% appear just once. The ten largest make up 3.4% of the sample. The specimen comprised CD4+ or CD8+ T cells sorted from blood, sampled in a trial of the OX40 agonist ivuxolimab. All receptors come from an adult with an advanced solid tumor such as melanoma, head and neck, liver or kidney cancer.

V is TRBV6-1 and J is TRBJ1-6; D is undetermined. The CDR3 spans 15 residues. V was trimmed by 5 bases and J by 7 bases, leaving 15 bases between them. Germline CDR1 is MNHNS and CDR2 is SASEGT. In DNA, the CDR3 is TGTGCCAGCAGTCCATATAGGCAGGCCAATTCACCCCTCCACTTT. It specifies CASSPYRQANSPLHF.

The chain is built from TRBV4-1 and TRBJ1-5; D might be TRBD1 (6 bases). Trimming cost V 1 base and J 5 bases, with 9 bases left between them. The CDR3 totals 14 residues. The germline gives CDR1 MGHRA, CDR2 YSYEKL. In DNA form, the CDR3 reads TGCGCCAGCAGCCAAGCCGCAGGGGATCAGCCCCAGCATTTT. It translates to CASSQAAGDQPQHF.

The V and J genes are TRBV10-1 and TRBJ2-5; D possibly corresponds to TRBD1 (5 bases). V shed 0 bases and J shed 5 bases, with 10 bases lying between them. The germline CDR1 and CDR2 sequences are WNHNN and SYGVQD (reference sequence). CDR3 length: 14 residues. The CDR3 loop is CASSESGLAETQYF. The CDR3 DNA reads as TGCGCCAGCAGTGAGTCGGGGCTGGCGGAGACCCAGTACTTC.

This clone was seen more than once but under ten times. The chain employs TRBV7-9 and TRBJ2-3, with D unclear. This CDR3 comprises 11 residues. The V gene lost 6 bases and the J gene lost 3 bases, with 4 bases spanning the gap. CDR1 is SEHNR and CDR2 is FQNEAQ in the germline V gene (reference sequence). CDR3 protein: CASRVTDTQYF. The CDR3 DNA follows: TGTGCCAGCAGGGTTACAGATACGCAGTATTTT.

The gene calls are TRBV9 and TRBJ2-2; TRBD2 agrees at 8 bases. This CDR3 is 13 amino acids long. V lost 9 bases, J lost 3 bases, and 4 bases stayed unmatched. Germline loops: CDR1 SGDLS, CDR2 YYNGEE. CDR3 sequence: CATQREHTGELFF. Here the CDR3 DNA reads TGTGCCACCCAGCGGGAGCACACCGGGGAGCTGTTTTTT.